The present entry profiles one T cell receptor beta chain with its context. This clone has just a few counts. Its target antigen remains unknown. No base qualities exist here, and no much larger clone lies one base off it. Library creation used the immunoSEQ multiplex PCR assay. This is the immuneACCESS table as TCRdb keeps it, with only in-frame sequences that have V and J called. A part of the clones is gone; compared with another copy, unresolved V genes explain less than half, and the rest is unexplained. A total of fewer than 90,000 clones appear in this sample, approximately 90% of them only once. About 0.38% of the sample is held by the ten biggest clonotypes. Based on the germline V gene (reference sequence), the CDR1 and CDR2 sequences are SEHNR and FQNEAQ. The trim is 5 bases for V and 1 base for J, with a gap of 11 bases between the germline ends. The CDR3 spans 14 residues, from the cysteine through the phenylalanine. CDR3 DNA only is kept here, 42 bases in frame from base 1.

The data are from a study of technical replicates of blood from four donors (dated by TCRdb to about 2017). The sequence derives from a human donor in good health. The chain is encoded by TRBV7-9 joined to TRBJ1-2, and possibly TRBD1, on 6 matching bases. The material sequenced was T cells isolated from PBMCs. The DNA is TGTGCCAGCAGCCAAGGACAGAGTAACTATGGCTACACCTTC. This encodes CASSQGQSNYGYTF.